This T cell receptor beta chain was retrieved from a study of blood T cell repertoires in COVID-19. Study in general: COVID-19 samples from acute and convalescent phases originated in the United States, Italy and Spain. T cells, B-cell-depleted T cells, or PBMCs provided the cDNA or gDNA that served as material.

How the authors handled the data: Amplification of reference gene primers was used by the study to estimate nucleated cell counts. This table comes from immunoSEQ multiplex PCR, and its TCRdb copy is limited to in-frame clones, with some not included. That table is the source of V, J and clone size, and D and trimming were worked out from the DNA. This table has about 230,000 clones, 75% to 85% appearing once. V was clipped by 0 bases and J by 4 bases; unmatched bases: 6. Germline V gene lookup returns CDR1 SGHRS and CDR2 YFSETQ. This CDR3 contains 15 residues. This clone was counted a single time. Seattle-derived patients entered the study during active infection and were followed longitudinally.

This clonotype originated in a woman under 40 with COVID-19, enrolled during active disease. Specimen: peripheral blood. The genes are TRBV5-1 and TRBJ1-1; 7 nucleotides align to TRBD1. The CDR3 DNA follows: TGCGCCAGCAGCTTGGAAGTGACAGGGTTCACTGAAGCTTTCTTT. Translated, it gives CASSLEVTGFTEAFF.